This T cell receptor beta chain was profiled in a study of CD8 T cells in ankylosing spondylitis. The study, taken as a whole, reports: Significantly higher representation of disease-linked clones was reported for matched ankylosing spondylitis synovial fluid. Among TCR beta sequences, a motif of several highly homologous variants appeared characteristic of ankylosing spondylitis blood. Prior literature has documented some motif variants in synovial fluid and blood from reactive arthritis.

Quantitative molecular-barcoded 5'-RACE generated the TCR beta libraries. TCRdb re-derived calls from the 5' RACE reads in MiXCR, one entry per CDR3 protein. The sample lists some 250,000 distinct CDR3 sequences; about 10% were seen once. CDR1 is LNHNV, CDR2 YYDKDF, per germline (reference sequence). V shed 1 base and J shed 5 bases, with 11 bases lying between them. This CDR3 spans 14 amino acids. This clonotype has at least ten counts. Its target is unknown. The sample consisted of blood, either unsorted or a sorted T cell fraction (not recorded which). The chain has TRBV15 and TRBJ2-5; D is ambiguous. This TCR was recovered from a male donor with ankylosing spondylitis or in good health (not recorded which). The CDR3 sequence: CATSRVRFRETQYF. CDR3 coding DNA: TGTGCCACCAGCAGAGTACGGTTCCGCGAGACCCAGTACTTC.